A selection of T cell receptor beta chains follows, all from one sample in a study of blood T cell repertoires in COVID-19. The protocol was immunoSEQ multiplex PCR, while the TCRdb copy is restricted to in-frame clones and leaves out a portion. The profile shows approximately 180,000 clones, 85% to 90% of them singletons. Source material: PBMCs or T cells enriched from blood (not recorded which). The receptors stem from a woman aged 40 to 50 with acute COVID-19. Both conserved end residues are part of each CDR3.

>TRBV5-5|TRBJ1-2
CASSLGQGLANYGYTF
>TRBV20-1|TRBJ2-7
CSASLAYEQYF
>TRBV2|TRBJ1-1
CASSSQGIEAFF
>TRBV9|TRBJ2-1
CASSVAYEGSYEQFF
>TRBV6-5|TRBJ1-1
CASTRDRVEAFF
>TRBV7-9|TRBJ1-3
CASTSLDRFSGNTIYF
>TRBV7-2|TRBJ2-1
CASSFSGVSFDEQFF
>TRBV28|TRBJ2-3
CASSSTSGGPGTDTQYF
>TRBV5-6|TRBJ2-5
CASSLGQGFQETQYF
>TRBV13|TRBJ1-6
CASSRMTGGNSPLHF
>TRBV7-8|TRBJ2-2
CASSPTLGQGLNTGELFF
>TRBV19|TRBJ1-2
CASSPRGRANYGYTF
>TRBV9|TRBJ1-2
CASNGRTGGGYTF
>TRBV12-5|TRBJ2-7
CASDRSGGPYEQYF
>TRBV28|TRBJ2-7
CASSAPRGLRIYEQYF
>TRBV5-1|TRBJ2-7
CASSLEMGYYEQYF
>TRBV25-1|TRBJ2-7
CASSEVVGLEQYF
>TRBV3-1/TRBV3-2|TRBJ2-1
CASSERRLAGGRNNEQFF
>TRBV12-5|TRBJ2-1
CASGLATGGLVGEQFF
>TRBV29-1|TRBJ2-5
CSVEGDRDRESKETQYF
>TRBV5-6|TRBJ2-7
CASSLEGDYEQYF
>TRBV2|TRBJ2-7
CASSDPRVRSYEQYF
>TRBV27|TRBJ2-3
CASSYSREGTDTQYF
>TRBV30|TRBJ2-5
CAWSGGVSVFETQYF
>TRBV5-5|TRBJ2-7
CASSLDGRGEAHF
>TRBV6-5|TRBJ2-7
CASRNRDRAYEQYF
>TRBV7-2|TRBJ2-1
CASSLVAGAIYNEQFF
>TRBV19|TRBJ2-5
CASSIRLGAETQYF
>TRBV6-5|TRBJ1-5
CASSYGRLGQPQHF
>TRBV5-1|TRBJ2-3
CASSFAAQGRADTQYF
>TRBV11-2|TRBJ2-7
CASSFGTGTYEQYF
>TRBV5-1|TRBJ1-5
CARILDRANQPQHF
>TRBV4-2|TRBJ2-1
CASSQVGYGRALHEQFF
>TRBV19|TRBJ2-1
CASSLDRGSYNEQFF
>TRBV5-1|TRBJ2-1
CASRPGLAGFNEQFF
>TRBV6-5|TRBJ1-1
CASSLSQGFEAFF
>TRBV6-5|TRBJ2-2
CASSYSGDSAGELFF
>TRBV3-1/TRBV3-2|TRBJ2-3
CASSQSRPQGDTQYF